This is a list of T cell receptor beta chains from one sample in a study of T cells in localized non-small cell lung cancer. Sequenced by immunoSEQ multiplex PCR; TCRdb stores in-frame clones only, minus some. The top ten clones hold about a tenth of a sample with tens of thousands of clones, 89% of them seen once. The input for sequencing was peripheral blood, taken before any cancer treatment. The source of these receptors is a woman between 40 and 69 years old with stage I lung adenocarcinoma. Each CDR3 is given with its conserved first and last residue. A D gene is named only where the DNA matches it firmly. Rows give clone size only sometimes, using once, few, many, or a class for an expanded clone.

>TRBD2|14|TRBV28|TRBJ2-3|-
CASVRGLSTDTQYF
TGTGCCAGCGTACGGGGACTAAGCACAGATACGCAGTATTTT
>-|12|TRBV29-1|TRBJ2-1|-
CSGRANKNEQFF
TGCAGCGGGAGGGCAAATAAAAATGAGCAGTTCTTC
>-|16|TRBV27|TRBJ1-6|-
CASSPRDRVYNSPLHF
TGTGCCAGCAGTCCCCGGGACCGCGTCTATAATTCACCCCTCCACTTT
>-|17|TRBV7-3|TRBJ2-3|-
CASSSGGAGVPEDTQYF
TGTGCCAGCAGCTCAGGGGGAGCGGGGGTACCGGAGGATACGCAGTATTTT
>-|12|TRBV28|TRBJ2-5|-
CASSLPGETQYF
TGTGCCAGCAGTTTACCGGGAGAGACCCAGTACTTC
>TRBD2|15|TRBV9|TRBJ2-7|-
CASSAPGLAGHEQYF
TGTGCCAGCAGCGCCCCGGGACTAGCGGGCCACGAGCAGTACTTC
>TRBD1|14|TRBV6-5|TRBJ2-7|-
CASSRPGTVYEQYF
TGTGCCAGCAGTCGACCGGGGACAGTCTACGAGCAGTACTTC
>-|16|TRBV5-6|TRBJ2-7|-
CASSLERQSVSYEQYF
TGTGCCAGCAGCTTGGAGAGGCAGTCCGTTTCCTACGAGCAGTACTTC
>TRBD1|15|TRBV7-3|TRBJ2-1|-
CASSLPGQFYNEQFF
TGTGCCAGCAGCTTACCGGGACAGTTCTACAATGAGCAGTTCTTC
>-|16|TRBV19|TRBJ1-5|-
CASSTGQIGGNQPQHF
TGTGCCAGTAGCACGGGACAAATAGGGGGCAATCAGCCCCAGCATTTT
>-|15|TRBV6-5|TRBJ1-2|-
CASRYDDRTNYGYTF
TGTGCCAGCAGATACGATGACAGAACTAACTATGGCTACACCTTC
>-|20|TRBV2|TRBJ2-6|-
CASSISFLGGYRSGANVLTF
TGTGCCAGCTCCATCTCCTTCCTCGGGGGCTACCGCTCTGGGGCCAACGTCCTGACTTTC
>-|13|TRBV6-5|TRBJ1-1|once
CASTRQMNTEAFF
TGTGCCAGCACGCGACAGATGAACACTGAAGCTTTCTTT
>-|13|TRBV11-2|TRBJ1-1|once
CASSLVQNTEAFF
TGTGCCAGCAGCTTAGTACAGAACACTGAAGCTTTCTTT
>-|15|TRBV6-5|TRBJ1-3|-
CASSYQQGDGNTIYF
TGTGCCAGCAGTTATCAACAGGGTGATGGAAACACCATATATTTT
>-|16|TRBV9|TRBJ1-3|-
CASSVAWGESGNTIYF
TGTGCCAGCAGCGTGGCCTGGGGAGAGTCTGGAAACACCATATATTTT
>-|13|TRBV7-2|TRBJ1-2|once
CASSPGMGYGYTF
TGTGCCAGCAGCCCAGGGATGGGGTATGGCTACACCTTC
>TRBD2|14|TRBV13|TRBJ2-1|-
CASSSLNPGGEQFF
TGTGCCAGCAGCTCCCTAAACCCGGGGGGTGAGCAGTTCTTC
>-|12|TRBV28|TRBJ2-7|-
CASSFSSYEQYF
TGTGCCAGCAGCTTTTCATCCTACGAGCAGTACTTC
>-|14|TRBV7-9|TRBJ1-1|few
CASSLVQSGTEAFF
TGTGCCAGCAGCTTAGTACAGTCGGGCACTGAAGCTTTCTTT
>-|13|TRBV5-4|TRBJ1-1|-
CASSSQIGGEAFF
TGTGCCAGCAGCTCCCAAATAGGGGGTGAAGCTTTCTTT
>-|15|TRBV5-8|TRBJ2-3|-
CASVFGSGLTDTQYF
TGTGCCAGCGTTTTCGGTAGCGGACTCACAGATACGCAGTATTTT
>-|12|TRBV7-9|TRBJ2-7|-
CASSLSSFEQYF
TGTGCCAGCAGCTTAAGTTCATTCGAGCAGTACTTC
>TRBD2|14|TRBV6-5|TRBJ2-7|-
CASSPGTSGSEQYF
TGTGCCAGCAGCCCTGGGACTAGCGGGAGCGAGCAGTACTTC
>TRBD2|18|TRBV5-1|TRBJ2-1|-
CASSFRRTSGQGYNEQFF
TGCGCCAGCAGCTTTCGTCGGACTAGCGGGCAAGGATACAATGAGCAGTTCTTC
>TRBD1|20|TRBV10-3|TRBJ1-5|-
CAISDPTLGQVGAYNQPQHF
TGTGCCATCAGTGACCCAACACTTGGACAGGTTGGGGCTTACAATCAGCCCCAGCATTTT
>-|14|TRBV29-1|TRBJ1-4|-
CSVEGGSGDEKLFF
TGCAGCGTTGAAGGCGGGTCAGGGGATGAAAAACTGTTTTTT
>-|13|TRBV2|TRBJ1-2|once
CASRDTFNYGYTF
TGTGCCAGCAGGGACACTTTTAACTATGGCTACACCTTC
>TRBD1|16|TRBV2|TRBJ1-5|-
CASRDRGRSINQPQHF
TGTGCCAGCCGGGACAGGGGGAGATCTATCAATCAGCCCCAGCATTTT
>TRBD2|15|TRBV5-4|TRBJ2-7|-
CASSRGEGGYREQYF
TGTGCCAGCAGCCGTGGGGAGGGAGGGTACCGGGAGCAGTACTTC
>-|14|TRBV28|TRBJ2-5|-
CATEIRGLQETQYF
TGTGCCACAGAGATACGAGGGCTACAAGAGACCCAGTACTTC
>-|15|TRBV7-8|TRBJ1-4|-
CASSLGAGGGEKLFF
TGTGCCAGCAGCTTAGGGGCGGGGGGTGGTGAAAAACTGTTTTTT
>-|13|TRBV4-1|TRBJ2-7|-
CASSQDRAYEQYF
TGCGCCAGCAGCCAAGACAGGGCCTACGAGCAGTACTTC
>TRBD1|13|TRBV6-5|TRBJ1-2|-
CASSPTGFYGYTF
TGTGCCAGCAGCCCGACAGGGTTTTATGGCTACACCTTC
>-|15|TRBV5-1|TRBJ1-1|-
CASSLTLYGDTEAFF
TGCGCCAGCAGCCTCACGCTGTACGGGGACACTGAAGCTTTCTTT
>TRBD1|16|TRBV5-1|TRBJ2-4|-
CASSLSGQSSWNIQYF
TGCGCCAGCAGCTTGTCGGGACAGAGCTCTTGGAACATTCAGTACTTC
>-|15|TRBV28|TRBJ2-4|-
CASSFYDRTKNIQYF
TGTGCCAGCAGTTTCTATGACAGAACCAAAAACATTCAGTACTTC
>TRBD1|15|TRBV11-2|TRBJ1-5|-
CASSLTGGFGQPQHF
TGTGCCAGCAGCTTAACAGGGGGCTTTGGTCAGCCCCAGCATTTT
>-|10|TRBV29-1|TRBJ2-7|-
CSVGVYEQYF
TGCAGCGTTGGGGTCTACGAGCAGTACTTC
>TRBD1|15|TRBV6-4|TRBJ1-5|once
CASSDSQGGNQPQHF
TGTGCCAGCAGTGACTCTCAGGGGGGAAATCAGCCCCAGCATTTT
>TRBD1|15|TRBV30|TRBJ1-5|-
CAWHPGTGGNQPQHF
TGTGCCTGGCACCCCGGGACAGGGGGCAATCAGCCCCAGCATTTT
>-|16|TRBV9|TRBJ2-1|-
CASSAHGTPSYNEQFF
TGTGCCAGCAGTGCTCACGGGACACCCTCCTACAATGAGCAGTTCTTC
>TRBD2|15|TRBV29-1|TRBJ2-3|-
CSALGPSGGADTQYF
TGCAGCGCACTGGGTCCTAGCGGGGGGGCAGATACGCAGTATTTT
>-|14|TRBV4-1|TRBJ2-3|-
CASSPRSGTDTQYF
TGCGCCAGCAGCCCCCGGAGCGGGACAGATACGCAGTATTTT
>TRBD1|15|TRBV7-9|TRBJ2-7|-
CASSLARQGAREQYF
TGTGCCAGCAGCTTAGCGAGGCAGGGGGCGCGTGAGCAGTACTTC
>-|14|TRBV27|TRBJ1-3|-
CASSSFDSGNTIYF
TGTGCCAGCAGTTCCTTCGACTCTGGAAACACCATATATTTT
>-|15|TRBV28|TRBJ2-7|-
CASSRVDSYLYEQYF
TGTGCCAGCAGCAGGGTGGACAGCTACCTTTACGAGCAGTACTTC
>TRBD2|17|TRBV19|TRBJ2-1|-
CASSIVSGTSYIWEQFF
TGTGCCAGTAGTATAGTCTCCGGGACTAGCTACATTTGGGAGCAGTTCTTC
>-|16|TRBV5-4|TRBJ2-3|-
CASSLAAARSTDTQYF
TGTGCCAGCAGCTTGGCGGCGGCCCGAAGCACAGATACGCAGTATTTT
>TRBD2|16|TRBV6-1|TRBJ2-3|-
CASSETSGGFLDTQYF
TGTGCCAGCAGTGAAACTAGCGGGGGGTTCCTAGATACGCAGTATTTT
>TRBD2|15|TRBV7-2|TRBJ2-2|once
CASSFTSGRTGELFF
TGTGCCAGCAGCTTCACTAGCGGTCGGACCGGGGAGCTGTTTTTT
>-|12|TRBV30|TRBJ2-3|-
CAWSIQPDTQYF
TGTGCCTGGAGTATCCAGCCCGATACGCAGTATTTT